The T cell receptor (beta chain) described here comes from a study of blood T cell repertoires in COVID-19. On the study more broadly: Acute and convalescent COVID-19 samples came from the United States, Italy and Spain. Sample material is recorded as cDNA or gDNA derived from T cells, B-cell-depleted T cells, or PBMCs.

Under the authors' procedure: Estimation of nucleated cell counts was performed using reference gene primer amplification. TCRdb keeps only in-frame clones here, not all; method: immunoSEQ multiplex PCR. From that table come the V and J calls and clone size; the DNA was used to work out D and trimming. The table records more than 20,000 clones, nearly 90% of them present only once. This CDR3 has 14 residues. J lost 7 bases, V lost 5 bases, and 5 bases had no gene match. Looked up from germline, CDR1 is SGHNT and CDR2 is YENEEA. The receptor's source is a woman aged 60-75 years with active COVID-19. The chain has TRBV11-3 and TRBJ2-1; TRBD2 matches 10 bases. Sequencing input: peripheral blood. CDR3 amino acids: CASSLSGRWNEQFF. CDR3 nucleotides: TGTGCCAGCAGCCTTAGCGGGAGGTGGAATGAGCAGTTCTTC. Combining the CDR3 with reference TRBV11-3 and TRBJ2-1 gives the whole variable domain EAGVVQSPRYKIIEKKQPVAFWCNPISGHNTLYWYLQNLGQGPELLIRYENEEAVDDSQLPKDRFSAERLKGVDSTLKIQPAELGDSAVYLCASSLSGRWNEQFFGPGTRLTVL.